This T cell receptor (beta chain) is drawn from a study of blood T cell repertoires in COVID-19. The CDR3 runs to 15 residues. The germline CDR1 and CDR2 sequences are SGHTA and FQGTGA. V lost 2 bases, J lost 3 bases, and 1 base stayed unmatched. Sequencing used immunoSEQ multiplex PCR; TCRdb keeps in-frame clones, though not all of them. The data contain roughly 500,000 clones, approximately 83% of them singletons. The source of this sequence is a human donor in a cohort sampled during active COVID-19. The material sequenced was peripheral blood. This chain links TRBV7-3 with TRBJ2-6; TRBD1 matches 7 bases. The CDR3 nucleotides read TGTGCCAGCAGCTTAGACAGGGTTGGGGCCAACGTCCTGACTTTC. It is translated as CASSLDRVGANVLTF. Combining the CDR3 with reference TRBV7-3 and TRBJ2-6 gives the whole variable domain GAGVSQTPSNKVTEKGKYVELRCDPISGHTALYWYRQSLGQGPEFLIYFQGTGAADDSGLPNDRFFAVRPEGSVSTLKIQRTERGDSAVYLCASSLDRVGANVLTFGAGSRLTVL.